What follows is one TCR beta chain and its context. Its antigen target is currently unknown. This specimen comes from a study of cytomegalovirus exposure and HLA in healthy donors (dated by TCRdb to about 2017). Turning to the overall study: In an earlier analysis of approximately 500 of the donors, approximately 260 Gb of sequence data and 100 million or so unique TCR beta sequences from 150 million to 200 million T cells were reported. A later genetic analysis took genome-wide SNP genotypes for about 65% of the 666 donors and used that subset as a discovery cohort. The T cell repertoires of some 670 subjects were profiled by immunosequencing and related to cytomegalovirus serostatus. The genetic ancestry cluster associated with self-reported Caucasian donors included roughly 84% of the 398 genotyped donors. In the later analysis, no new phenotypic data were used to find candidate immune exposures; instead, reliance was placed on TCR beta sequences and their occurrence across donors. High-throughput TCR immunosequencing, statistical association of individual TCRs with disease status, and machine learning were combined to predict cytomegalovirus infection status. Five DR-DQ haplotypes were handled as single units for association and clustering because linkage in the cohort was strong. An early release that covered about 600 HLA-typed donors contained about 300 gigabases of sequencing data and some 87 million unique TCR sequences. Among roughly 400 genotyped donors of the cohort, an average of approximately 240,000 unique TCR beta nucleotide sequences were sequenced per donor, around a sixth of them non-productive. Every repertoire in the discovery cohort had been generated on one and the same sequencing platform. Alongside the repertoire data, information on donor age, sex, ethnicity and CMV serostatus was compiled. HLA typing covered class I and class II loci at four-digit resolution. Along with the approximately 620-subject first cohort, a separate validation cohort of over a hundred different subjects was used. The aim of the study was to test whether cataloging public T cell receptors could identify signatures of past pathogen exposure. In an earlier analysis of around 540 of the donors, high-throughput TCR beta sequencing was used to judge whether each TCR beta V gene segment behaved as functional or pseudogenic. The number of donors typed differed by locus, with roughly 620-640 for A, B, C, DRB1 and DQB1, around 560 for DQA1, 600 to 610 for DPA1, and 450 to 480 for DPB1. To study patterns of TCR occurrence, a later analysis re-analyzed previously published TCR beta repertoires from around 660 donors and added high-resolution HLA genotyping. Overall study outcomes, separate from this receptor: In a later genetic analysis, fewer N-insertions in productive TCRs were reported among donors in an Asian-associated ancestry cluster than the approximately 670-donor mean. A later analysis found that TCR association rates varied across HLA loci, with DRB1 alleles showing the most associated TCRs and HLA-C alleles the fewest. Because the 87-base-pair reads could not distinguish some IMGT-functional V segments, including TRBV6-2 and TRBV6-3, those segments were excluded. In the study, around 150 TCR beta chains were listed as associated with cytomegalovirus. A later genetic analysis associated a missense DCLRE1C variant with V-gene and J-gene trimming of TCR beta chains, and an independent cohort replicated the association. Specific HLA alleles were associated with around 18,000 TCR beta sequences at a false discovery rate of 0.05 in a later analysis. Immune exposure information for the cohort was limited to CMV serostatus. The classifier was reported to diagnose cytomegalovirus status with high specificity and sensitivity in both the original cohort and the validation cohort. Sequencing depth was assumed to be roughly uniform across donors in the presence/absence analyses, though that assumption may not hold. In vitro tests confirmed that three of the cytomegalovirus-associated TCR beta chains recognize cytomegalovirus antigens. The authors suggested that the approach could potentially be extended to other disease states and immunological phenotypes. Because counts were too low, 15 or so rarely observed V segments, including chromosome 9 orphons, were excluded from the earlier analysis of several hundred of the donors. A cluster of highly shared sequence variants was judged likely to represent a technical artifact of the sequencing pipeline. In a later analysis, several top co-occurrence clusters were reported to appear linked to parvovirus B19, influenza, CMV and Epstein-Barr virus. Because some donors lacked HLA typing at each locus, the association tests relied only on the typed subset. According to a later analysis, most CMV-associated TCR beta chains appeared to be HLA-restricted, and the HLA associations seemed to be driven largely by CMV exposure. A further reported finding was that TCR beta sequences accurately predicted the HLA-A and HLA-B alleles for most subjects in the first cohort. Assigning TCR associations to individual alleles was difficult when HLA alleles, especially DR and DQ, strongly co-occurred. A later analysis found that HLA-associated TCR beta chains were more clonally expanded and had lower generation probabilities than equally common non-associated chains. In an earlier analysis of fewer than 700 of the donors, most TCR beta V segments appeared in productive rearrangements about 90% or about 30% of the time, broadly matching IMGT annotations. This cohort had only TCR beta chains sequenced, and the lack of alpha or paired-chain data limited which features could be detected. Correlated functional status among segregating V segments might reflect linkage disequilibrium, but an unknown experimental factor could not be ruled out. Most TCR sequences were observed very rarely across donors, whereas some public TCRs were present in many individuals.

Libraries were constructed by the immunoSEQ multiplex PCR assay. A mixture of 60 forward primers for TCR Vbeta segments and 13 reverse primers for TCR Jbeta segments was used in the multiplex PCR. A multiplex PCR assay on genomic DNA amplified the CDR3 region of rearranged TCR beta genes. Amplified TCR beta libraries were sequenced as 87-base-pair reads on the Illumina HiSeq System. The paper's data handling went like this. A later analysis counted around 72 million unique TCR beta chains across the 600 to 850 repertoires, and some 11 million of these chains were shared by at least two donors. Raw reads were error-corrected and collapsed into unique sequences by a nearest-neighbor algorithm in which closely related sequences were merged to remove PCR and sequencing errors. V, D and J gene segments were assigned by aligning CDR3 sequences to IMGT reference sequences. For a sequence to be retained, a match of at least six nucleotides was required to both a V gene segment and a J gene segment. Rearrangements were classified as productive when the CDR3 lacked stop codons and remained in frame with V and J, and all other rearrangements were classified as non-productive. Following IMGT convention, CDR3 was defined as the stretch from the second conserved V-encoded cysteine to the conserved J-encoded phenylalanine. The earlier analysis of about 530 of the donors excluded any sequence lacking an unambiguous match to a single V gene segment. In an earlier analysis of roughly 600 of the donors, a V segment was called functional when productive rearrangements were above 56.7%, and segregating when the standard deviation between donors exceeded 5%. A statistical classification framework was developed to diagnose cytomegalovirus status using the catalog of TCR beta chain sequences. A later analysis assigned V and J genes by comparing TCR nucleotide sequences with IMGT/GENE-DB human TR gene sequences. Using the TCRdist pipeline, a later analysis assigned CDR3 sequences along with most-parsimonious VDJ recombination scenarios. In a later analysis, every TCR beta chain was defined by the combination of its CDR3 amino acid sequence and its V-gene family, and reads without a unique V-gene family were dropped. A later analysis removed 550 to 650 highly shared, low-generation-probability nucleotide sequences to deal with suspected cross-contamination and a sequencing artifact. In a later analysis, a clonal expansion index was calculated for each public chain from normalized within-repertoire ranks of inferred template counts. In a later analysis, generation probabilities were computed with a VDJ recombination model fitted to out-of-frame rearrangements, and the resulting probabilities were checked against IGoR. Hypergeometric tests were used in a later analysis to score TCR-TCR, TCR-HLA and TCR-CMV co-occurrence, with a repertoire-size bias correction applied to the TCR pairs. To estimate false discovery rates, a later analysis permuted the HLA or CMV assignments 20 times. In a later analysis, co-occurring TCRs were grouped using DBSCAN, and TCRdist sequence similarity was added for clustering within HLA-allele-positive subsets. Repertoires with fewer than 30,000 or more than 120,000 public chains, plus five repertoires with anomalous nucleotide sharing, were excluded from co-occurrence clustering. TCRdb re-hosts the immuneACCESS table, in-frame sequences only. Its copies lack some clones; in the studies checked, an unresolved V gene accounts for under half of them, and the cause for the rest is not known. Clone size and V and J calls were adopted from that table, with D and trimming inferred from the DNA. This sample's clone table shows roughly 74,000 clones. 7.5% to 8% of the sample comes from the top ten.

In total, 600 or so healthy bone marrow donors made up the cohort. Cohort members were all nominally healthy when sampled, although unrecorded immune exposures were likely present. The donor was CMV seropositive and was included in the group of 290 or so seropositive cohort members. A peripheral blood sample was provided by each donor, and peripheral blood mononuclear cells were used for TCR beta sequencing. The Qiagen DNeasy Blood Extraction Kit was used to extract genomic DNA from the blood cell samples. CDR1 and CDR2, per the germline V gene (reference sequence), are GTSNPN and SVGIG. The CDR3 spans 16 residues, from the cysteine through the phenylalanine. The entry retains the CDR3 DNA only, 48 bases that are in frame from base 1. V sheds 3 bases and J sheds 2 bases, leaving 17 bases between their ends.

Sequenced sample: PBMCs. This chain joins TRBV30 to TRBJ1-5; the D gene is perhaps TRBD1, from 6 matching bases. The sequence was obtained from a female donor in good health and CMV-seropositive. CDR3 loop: CAWRRRGGLGNQPQHF. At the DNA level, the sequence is TGTGCCTGGAGGCGGAGGGGGGGCTTGGGCAATCAGCCCCAGCATTTT.